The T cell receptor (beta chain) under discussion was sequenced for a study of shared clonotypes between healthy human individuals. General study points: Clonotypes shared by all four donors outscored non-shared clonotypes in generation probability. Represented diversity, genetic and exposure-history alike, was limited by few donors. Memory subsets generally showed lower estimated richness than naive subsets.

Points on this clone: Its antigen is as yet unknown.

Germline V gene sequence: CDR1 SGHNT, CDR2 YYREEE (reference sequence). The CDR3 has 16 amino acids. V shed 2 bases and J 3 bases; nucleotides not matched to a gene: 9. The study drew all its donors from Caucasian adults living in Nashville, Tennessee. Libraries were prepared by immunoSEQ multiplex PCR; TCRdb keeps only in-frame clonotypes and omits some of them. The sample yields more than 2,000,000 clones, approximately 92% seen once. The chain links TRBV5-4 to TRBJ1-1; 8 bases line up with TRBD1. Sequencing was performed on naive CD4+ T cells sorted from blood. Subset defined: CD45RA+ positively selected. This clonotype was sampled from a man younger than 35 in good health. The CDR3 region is CASSFGGRGRDTEAFF. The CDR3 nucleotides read TGTGCCAGCAGCTTCGGGGGCAGGGGGCGCGACACTGAAGCTTTCTTT.